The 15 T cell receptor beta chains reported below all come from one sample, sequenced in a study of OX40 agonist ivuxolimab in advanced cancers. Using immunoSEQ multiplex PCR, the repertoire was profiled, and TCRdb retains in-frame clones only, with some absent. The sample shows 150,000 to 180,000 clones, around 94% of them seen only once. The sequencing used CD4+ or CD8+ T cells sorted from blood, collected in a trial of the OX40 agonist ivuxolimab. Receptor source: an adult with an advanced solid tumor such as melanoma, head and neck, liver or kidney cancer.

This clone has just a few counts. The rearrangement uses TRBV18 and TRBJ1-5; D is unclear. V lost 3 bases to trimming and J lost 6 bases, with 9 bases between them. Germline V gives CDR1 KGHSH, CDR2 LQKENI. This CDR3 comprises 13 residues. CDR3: CASSPLSGQPQHF. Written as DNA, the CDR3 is TGTGCCAGCTCACCGCTGAGCGGTCAGCCCCAGCATTTT.

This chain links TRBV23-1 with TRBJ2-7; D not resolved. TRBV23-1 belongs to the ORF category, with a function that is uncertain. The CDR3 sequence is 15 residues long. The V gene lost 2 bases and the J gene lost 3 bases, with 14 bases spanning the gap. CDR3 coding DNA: TGCGCCAGCAGTCAAGTTCTGGGTAGGGACTACGAGCAGTACTTC. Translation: CASSQVLGRDYEQYF.

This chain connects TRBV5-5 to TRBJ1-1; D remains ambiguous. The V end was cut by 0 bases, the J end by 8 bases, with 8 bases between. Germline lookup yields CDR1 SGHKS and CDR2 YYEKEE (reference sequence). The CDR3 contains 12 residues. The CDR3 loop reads CASSLGIREAFF. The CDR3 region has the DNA TGTGCCAGCAGCTTGGGAATCCGGGAAGCTTTCTTT.

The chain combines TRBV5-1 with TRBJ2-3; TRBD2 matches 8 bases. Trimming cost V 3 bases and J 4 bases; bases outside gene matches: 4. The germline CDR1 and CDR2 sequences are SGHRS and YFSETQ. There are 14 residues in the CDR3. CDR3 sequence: CASSSRGGADTQYF. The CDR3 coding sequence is TGCGCCAGCAGCTCACGGGGGGGAGCAGATACGCAGTATTTT.

DNA of the CDR3: TGTGCCAGCAGTCCTCTCCCGTCCACCGGGGAGCTGTTTTTT. This codes for CASSPLPSTGELFF. The rearrangement links TRBV25-1 to TRBJ2-2; D not certain. Germline V gene data show CDR1 as MGHDK and CDR2 as SYGVNS. This CDR3 has 14 residues. Trimming removed 5 bases at V and 4 bases at J, with 11 bases between.

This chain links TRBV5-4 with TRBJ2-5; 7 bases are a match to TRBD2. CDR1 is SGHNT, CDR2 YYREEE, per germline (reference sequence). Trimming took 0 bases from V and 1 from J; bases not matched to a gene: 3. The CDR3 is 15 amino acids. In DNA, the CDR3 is TGTGCCAGCAGCTTGGGGGGGACTACCCAAGAGACCCAGTACTTC. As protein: CASSLGGTTQETQYF.

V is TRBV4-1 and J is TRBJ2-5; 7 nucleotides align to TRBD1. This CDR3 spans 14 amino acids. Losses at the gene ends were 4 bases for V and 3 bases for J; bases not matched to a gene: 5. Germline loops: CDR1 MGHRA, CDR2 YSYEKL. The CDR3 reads CASSPRQGEETQYF. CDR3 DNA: TGCGCCAGCAGCCCGAGGCAGGGGGAAGAGACCCAGTACTTC.

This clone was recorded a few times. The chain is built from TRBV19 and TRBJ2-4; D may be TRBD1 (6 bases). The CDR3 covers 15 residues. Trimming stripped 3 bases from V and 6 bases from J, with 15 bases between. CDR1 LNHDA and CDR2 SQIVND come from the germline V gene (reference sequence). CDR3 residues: CASSISLQGRNIQYF. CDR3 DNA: TGTGCCAGTAGTATCAGTCTACAGGGTCGAAACATTCAGTACTTC.

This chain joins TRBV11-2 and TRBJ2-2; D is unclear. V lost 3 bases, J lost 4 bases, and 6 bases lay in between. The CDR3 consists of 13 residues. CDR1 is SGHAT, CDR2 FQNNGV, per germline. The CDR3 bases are TGTGCCAGCAGCTTTTCCCTCACCGGGGAGCTGTTTTTT. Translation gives CASSFSLTGELFF.

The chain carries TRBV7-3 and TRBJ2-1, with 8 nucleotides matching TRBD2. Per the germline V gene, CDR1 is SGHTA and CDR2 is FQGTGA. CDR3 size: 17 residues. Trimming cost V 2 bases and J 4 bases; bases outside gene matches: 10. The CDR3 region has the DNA TGTGCCAGCAGCTTAGTCGCTCCGGGACTAGGATACAATGAGCAGTTCTTC. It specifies CASSLVAPGLGYNEQFF.

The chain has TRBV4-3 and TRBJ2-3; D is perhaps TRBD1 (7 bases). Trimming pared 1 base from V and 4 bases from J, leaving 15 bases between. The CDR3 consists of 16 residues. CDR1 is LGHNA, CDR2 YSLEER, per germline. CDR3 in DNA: TGCGCCAGCAGCCAAGGGAGGGGGCCGGGAGCAGATACGCAGTATTTT. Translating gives CASSQGRGPGADTQYF.

In nucleotides, the CDR3 is TGTGCCAGCAGTTACTCGTGGAGGGTTGACGAAAAACTGTTTTTT. It is translated as CASSYSWRVDEKLFF. The gene calls are TRBV6-5 and TRBJ1-4; D ambiguous. Trimming left V 0 bases short and J 8 bases short, with 13 bases between. The CDR3 extends over 15 amino acids. The germline CDR1 and CDR2 sequences are MNHEY and SVGAGI.

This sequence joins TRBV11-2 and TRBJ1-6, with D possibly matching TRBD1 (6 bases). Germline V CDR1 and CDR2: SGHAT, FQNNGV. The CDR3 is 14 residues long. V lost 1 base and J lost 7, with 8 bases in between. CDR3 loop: CASSLGTVNSPLHF. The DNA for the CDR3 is TGTGCCAGCAGCTTAGGGACAGTCAATTCACCCCTCCACTTT.

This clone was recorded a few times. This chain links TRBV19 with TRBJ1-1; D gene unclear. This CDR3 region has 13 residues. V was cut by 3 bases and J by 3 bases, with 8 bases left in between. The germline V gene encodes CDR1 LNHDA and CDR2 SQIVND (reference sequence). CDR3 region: CASSINSYTEAFF. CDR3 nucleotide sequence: TGTGCCAGTAGTATCAACAGTTACACTGAAGCTTTCTTT.

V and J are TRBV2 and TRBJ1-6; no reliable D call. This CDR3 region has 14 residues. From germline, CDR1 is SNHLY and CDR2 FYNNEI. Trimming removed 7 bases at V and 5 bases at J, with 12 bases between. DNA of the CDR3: TGTGCCAGCATTCGGTCCGGGGATAATTCACCCCTCCACTTT. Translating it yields CASIRSGDNSPLHF. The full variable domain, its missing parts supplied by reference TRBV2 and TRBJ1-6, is EPEVTQTPSHQVTQMGQEVILRCVPISNHLYFYWYRQILGQKVEFLVSFYNNEISEKSEIFDDQFSVERPDGSNFTLKIRSTKLEDSAMYFCASIRSGDNSPLHFGNGTRLTVT.